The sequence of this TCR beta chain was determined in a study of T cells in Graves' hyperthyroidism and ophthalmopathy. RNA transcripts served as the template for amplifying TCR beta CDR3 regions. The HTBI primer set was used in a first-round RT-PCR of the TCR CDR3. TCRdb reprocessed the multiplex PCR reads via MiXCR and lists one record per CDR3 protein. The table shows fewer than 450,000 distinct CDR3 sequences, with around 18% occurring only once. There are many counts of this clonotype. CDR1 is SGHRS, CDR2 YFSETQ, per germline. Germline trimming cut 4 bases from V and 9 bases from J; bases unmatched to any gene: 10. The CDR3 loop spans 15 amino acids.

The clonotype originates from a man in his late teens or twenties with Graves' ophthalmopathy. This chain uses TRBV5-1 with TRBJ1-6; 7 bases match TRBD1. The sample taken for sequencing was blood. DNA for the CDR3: TGCGCCAGCAGCACGGGACAGCTGGGTGGTTCACCCCTCCACTTT. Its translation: CASSTGQLGGSPLHF.